These 30 T cell receptor beta chains came from one sample sequenced in a study of a mutant IDH1 vaccine in newly diagnosed glioma. These TCRs' antigens remain unknown. TCRdb's copy holds only in-frame clones and misses some; the assay was immunoSEQ multiplex PCR. The sample includes about 94,000 clones, around 92% of them seen just once. Sample time point: week 47, end of study. Each dose delivered 300 ug of mutant IDH1 20-mer peptide subcutaneously with imiquimod. The specimen was PBMCs, collected from a glioma patient whose treatment included an IDH1 peptide vaccine. Receptor source: a woman between 45 and 65 years old with glioma.

V usage is TRBV28 and J usage is TRBJ1-2; 10 nucleotides line up with TRBD1. CDR3 length: 14 amino acids. Trimming cost V 7 bases and J 6 bases; bases outside gene matches: 8. The germline CDR1 and CDR2 sequences are MDHEN and SYDVKM. In DNA, the CDR3 is TGTGCCAGCATTCCCTCCGGGACAGGGGATGGCTACACCTTC. This gives the protein CASIPSGTGDGYTF.

This sequence joins TRBV29-1 and TRBJ1-2, with TRBD1 matching over 8 bases. The germline V gene encodes CDR1 SQVTM and CDR2 ANQGSEA. This CDR3 region has 12 residues. V was pared by 8 bases and J by 7 bases, with 9 bases of the junction left unmatched. CDR3: CSQRSGGGGYTF. Written as DNA, the CDR3 is TGCAGCCAACGATCAGGGGGCGGTGGCTACACCTTC.

This rearrangement joins TRBV2 to TRBJ2-7; TRBD1 might be the D (7 bases). V gave up 5 bases and J gave up 6 bases, with 23 bases separating them. The CDR3 extends over 16 amino acids. Germline assignment: CDR1 SNHLY and CDR2 FYNNEI. The CDR3 is CASSTMTGRSGGEQYF. CDR3 nucleotide sequence: TGTGCCAGCAGTACTATGACAGGGAGGAGCGGAGGCGAGCAGTACTTC. The whole variable domain, remainder taken from reference TRBV2 and TRBJ2-7, is EPEVTQTPSHQVTQMGQEVILRCVPISNHLYFYWYRQILGQKVEFLVSFYNNEISEKSEIFDDQFSVERPDGSNFTLKIRSTKLEDSAMYFCASSTMTGRSGGEQYFGPGTRLTVT.

CDR3 protein: CASSQFRDNQPQHF. CDR3 bases: TGTGCCAGCAGCCAATTTAGGGACAATCAGCCCCAGCATTTT. The chain couples TRBV4-2 to TRBJ1-5; D is ambiguous. Trimming pared 2 bases from V and 3 bases from J, leaving 8 bases between. The length of the CDR3 is 14 residues. Germline V gene data show CDR1 as LGHNA and CDR2 as YNFKEQ.

The rearrangement uses TRBV9 and TRBJ1-2, with TRBD1 as a possible D gene (5 bases). This CDR3 comprises 16 residues. V shed 5 bases and J shed 7 bases, with 24 bases lying between them. Germline V gene lookup returns CDR1 SGDLS and CDR2 YYNGEE. As DNA, the CDR3 is TGTGCCAGCAGATCGTTAATGGGGCAGCCTTCGTGTGGCTACACCTTC. Amino acid sequence: CASRSLMGQPSCGYTF.

V gene TRBV6-5 combines with J gene TRBJ2-7, with 12 positions matching TRBD2. The germline V gene has CDR1 MNHEY and CDR2 SVGAGI. V dropped 4 bases and J dropped 2; count of bases not matched to a gene: 6. This CDR3 has 16 amino acids. The CDR3 here is CASSSPTSGSPYEQYF. In DNA form, the CDR3 reads TGTGCCAGCAGTTCTCCGACTAGCGGGAGCCCCTACGAGCAGTACTTC.

The V gene is TRBV29-1, the J gene TRBJ2-7; tentative D call: TRBD1 (5 bases). V was pared by 0 bases and J by 4 bases, with 10 bases between. Germline lookup yields CDR1 SQVTM and CDR2 ANQGSEA. CDR3 length: 13 residues. CDR3 loop: CSVEDPQGYEQYF. The CDR3, as DNA: TGCAGCGTTGAAGATCCCCAGGGATACGAGCAGTACTTC.

V and J are TRBV6-6 and TRBJ1-6, with 7 bases matching TRBD1. Germline CDR1 is MNHNY and CDR2 is SVGAGI (reference sequence). J lost 10 bases, V lost 7 bases, and 13 bases had no gene match. The CDR3 spans 15 residues. DNA for the CDR3: TGTGCCAGCAACCTCCCGGGCAGGGGGGAATCACCCCTCCACTTT. Translated: CASNLPGRGESPLHF.

J is TRBJ2-1 and V is TRBV7-9; D is possibly TRBD1 (8 bases). CDR3 length equals 14 residues. Trimming left V 5 bases short and J 8 bases short, with 16 bases between. From germline, CDR1 is SEHNR and CDR2 FQNEAQ (reference sequence). The CDR3 spells CASSERTGRDEQFF. Written as DNA, the CDR3 is TGTGCCAGCAGCGAGAGGACAGGGAGGGATGAGCAGTTCTTC.

The rearrangement links TRBV30 to TRBJ2-3; 10 bases fit TRBD1. Trimming at V came to 4 bases and at J to 6 bases, leaving 7 bases not matched to a gene. This CDR3 spans 14 amino acids. Germline assignment: CDR1 GTSNPN and CDR2 SVGIG (reference sequence). The CDR3 coding sequence is TGTGCCTGGAAGACAGGGGGCGATCTGGATACGCAGTATTTT. Its protein product is CAWKTGGDLDTQYF.

The rearrangement joins TRBV5-4 to TRBJ2-7; 7 bases fit TRBD1. Germline V gene lookup returns CDR1 SGHNT and CDR2 YYREEE (reference sequence). The CDR3 spans 14 residues. The junction had 8 bases not matched to a gene; V was cut back by 3 bases and J by 5 bases. CDR3 DNA: TGTGCCAGCAGCTCACAGGGGTTGTCAGACGAGCAGTACTTC. It is translated as CASSSQGLSDEQYF.

This clone has only one observation. The V gene is TRBV4-1, the J gene TRBJ1-2, with TRBD1 matching over 9 bases. Per the germline V gene, CDR1 is MGHRA and CDR2 is YSYEKL. Trimming cost V 4 bases and J 6 bases; bases outside gene matches: 12. The length of the CDR3 is 16 residues. The CDR3 is CASSLRVGQGIDGYTF. CDR3 sequence (DNA): TGCGCCAGCAGCCTAAGGGTTGGACAGGGGATCGATGGCTACACCTTC.

The chain is built from TRBV28 and TRBJ2-7, with a possible D match to TRBD1 (6 bases). In germline, CDR1 is MDHEN, CDR2 SYDVKM. The V end was cut by 5 bases, the J end by 1 base, with 9 bases between. The CDR3 runs 13 residues. The CDR3 reads CASSHRVSYEQYF. The CDR3 DNA reads TGTGCCAGCAGTCACAGGGTATCCTACGAGCAGTACTTC. Complete variable domain (other parts from reference TRBV28 and TRBJ2-7): DVKVTQSSRYLVKRTGEKVFLECVQDMDHENMFWYRQDPGLGLRLIYFSYDVKMKEKGDIPEGYSVSREKKERFSLILESASTNQTSMYLCASSHRVSYEQYFGPGTRLTVT.

V and J are TRBV19 and TRBJ2-7; possibly TRBD1 for D (5 bases). V lost 3 bases and J lost 4, with 7 bases in between. Germline V CDR1 and CDR2: LNHDA, SQIVND (reference sequence). The CDR3 covers 12 residues. CDR3 protein: CASSMDMYEQYF. Written as DNA, the CDR3 is TGTGCCAGTAGTATGGACATGTACGAGCAGTACTTC.

This chain links TRBV5-1 with TRBJ2-7; 10 bases are a match to TRBD2. The germline V gene has CDR1 SGHRS and CDR2 YFSETQ. V dropped 5 bases and J dropped 0; count of bases not matched to a gene: 2. The CDR3 is 14 residues long. For the CDR3, the DNA is TGCGCCAGCAGTACTAGCGGGACCTCCTACGAGCAGTACTTC. This codes for CASSTSGTSYEQYF.

The chain combines TRBV9 with TRBJ1-1; D is perhaps TRBD1 (6 bases). From germline, CDR1 is SGDLS and CDR2 YYNGEE. V was shortened by 0 bases and J by 0 bases, with 12 bases between the two germline ends. The CDR3 is made up of 16 amino acids. The CDR3 nucleotides read TGTGCCAGCAGCGTAGTTAGCAGGGGAATGAACACTGAAGCTTTCTTT. The encoded protein is CASSVVSRGMNTEAFF.

V usage is TRBV5-6 and J usage is TRBJ2-3, with no clear D. Germline CDR1 reads SGHDT; CDR2 reads YYEEEE. Trimming pared 0 bases from V and 4 bases from J, leaving 0 bases between. The CDR3 is made up of 11 amino acids. The DNA of the CDR3 is TGTGCCAGCAGCTTGGCAGATACGCAGTATTTT. This codes for CASSLADTQYF.

The chain is built from TRBV7-9 and TRBJ1-1; no reliable D call. V dropped 1 base and J dropped 1 base, with 7 bases sitting between them. The CDR3 has 14 residues. Germline V gene data show CDR1 as SEHNR and CDR2 as FQNEAQ (reference sequence). The CDR3 nucleotides read TGTGCCAGCAGCTTAGGACATGCGAACACTGAAGCTTTCTTT. This translates into CASSLGHANTEAFF.

This chain joins TRBV10-3 and TRBJ2-2; D is perhaps TRBD1 (6 bases). The CDR3 has 15 amino acids. Germline loops: CDR1 ENHRY, CDR2 SYGVKD. Trimming took 2 bases from V and 3 from J, leaving 10 bases between them. CDR3 in amino acids: CAISEEGVYTGELFF. The CDR3 DNA reads TGTGCCATCAGTGAGGAGGGGGTGTACACCGGGGAGCTGTTTTTT.

The chain uses TRBV28 and TRBJ1-1, with D possibly matching TRBD1 (5 bases). CDR1 MDHEN and CDR2 SYDVKM come from the germline V gene. This CDR3 has 13 amino acids. Trimming removed 4 bases from V and 5 bases from J, with 11 bases in between. The CDR3 is CASSWGWETEAFF. The CDR3 coding sequence is TGTGCCAGCAGTTGGGGGTGGGAGACTGAAGCTTTCTTT.

This chain uses TRBV5-1 with TRBJ2-1, with 7 bases identical to TRBD2. Germline V gene lookup returns CDR1 SGHRS and CDR2 YFSETQ. The CDR3 sequence is 15 residues long. V trimming: 1 base; J trimming: 4 bases; junction bases outside the gene matches: 5. The CDR3 reads CASSLSGSGYNEQFF. The CDR3 nucleotides are TGCGCCAGCAGCTTGTCAGGTAGCGGGTACAATGAGCAGTTCTTC.

The rearrangement joins TRBV9 to TRBJ2-3, with TRBD1 matching 7 bases. Looked up from germline, CDR1 is SGDLS and CDR2 is YYNGEE. V trimming: 3 bases; J trimming: 2 bases; junction bases outside the gene matches: 3. This CDR3 has 14 residues. CDR3 region: CASSATGDTDTQYF. The CDR3 DNA follows: TGTGCCAGCAGCGCCACAGGGGACACAGATACGCAGTATTTT.

This clone was counted a single time. This chain uses TRBV6-1 with TRBJ2-7, with 12 bases that match TRBD2. In germline, CDR1 is MNHNS, CDR2 SASEGT. The CDR3 is 16 amino acids. The junction had 7 bases not matched to a gene; V was cut back by 0 bases and J by 7 bases. The CDR3, as DNA: TGTGCCAGCAGTGAAGCCTCTAGCGGGAGGGTGAGGGAGCAGTACTTC. It encodes CASSEASSGRVREQYF.

This rearrangement joins TRBV18 to TRBJ2-1, with 10 positions matching TRBD2. Germline CDR1 reads KGHSH; CDR2 reads LQKENI. V lost 5 bases to trimming and J lost 4 bases; unmatched junction nucleotides: 5. This CDR3 region has 15 residues. The CDR3 is CASSAGLANYNEQFF. The CDR3 nucleotides are TGTGCCAGCTCAGCGGGACTAGCGAATTACAATGAGCAGTTCTTC.

This chain joins TRBV4-1 and TRBJ2-7; 11 bases fit TRBD2. Germline CDR1 reads MGHRA; CDR2 reads YSYEKL. The V gene end was trimmed by 2 bases and the J gene end by 7 bases; junction bases not matched to a gene: 13. The CDR3 loop spans 17 amino acids. CDR3 in amino acids: CASSQTPGLAALGEQYF. In DNA form, the CDR3 reads TGCGCCAGCAGCCAAACCCCGGGACTAGCGGCCTTGGGAGAGCAGTACTTC.

The CDR3 protein is CASSHPTGLGHEQYF. The CDR3 DNA is TGCGCCAGCAGCCATCCAACAGGGCTCGGGCACGAGCAGTACTTC. V and J are TRBV4-1 and TRBJ2-7, with D perhaps matching TRBD1 (6 bases). Germline CDR1 and CDR2: MGHRA and YSYEKL. The V end was cut by 3 bases, the J end by 5 bases, with 17 bases between. The CDR3 runs 15 residues.

The V call is TRBV27, the J call TRBJ2-7, with 11 nucleotides matching TRBD1. V lost 3 bases to trimming and J lost 4 bases; unmatched junction nucleotides: 8. Germline CDR1 reads MNHEY; CDR2 reads SMNVEV (reference sequence). This CDR3 is 16 amino acids long. CDR3 nucleotides: TGTGCCAGCAGTTTCTCCTCCGGGACAGGGGGTTACGAGCAGTACTTC. Translation gives CASSFSSGTGGYEQYF.

The V gene is TRBV7-9, the J gene TRBJ2-7; maybe TRBD1 (5 bases). With 2 bases removed from V and 3 bases from J, the gap between germline ends came to 8 bases. The CDR3 extends over 13 amino acids. Germline lookup yields CDR1 SEHNR and CDR2 FQNEAQ (reference sequence). The CDR3 protein is CASSLSQDYEQYF. The CDR3 DNA reads TGTGCCAGCAGCTTATCACAGGACTACGAGCAGTACTTC.

V and J are TRBV4-1 and TRBJ1-3; tentatively, D is TRBD1 (6 bases). V was pared by 3 bases and J by 0 bases, with 12 bases between. This CDR3 has 16 residues. Per the germline V gene, CDR1 is MGHRA and CDR2 is YSYEKL. DNA of the CDR3: TGCGCCAGCAGCCACAATACAGGGACCTCTGGAAACACCATATATTTT. Protein: CASSHNTGTSGNTIYF.

J is TRBJ2-1 and V is TRBV28, with D possibly matching TRBD2 (6 bases). V dropped 5 bases and J dropped 5 bases, with 19 bases sitting between them. The V gene's germline CDR1 is MDHEN and CDR2 SYDVKM. This CDR3 comprises 16 residues. The CDR3 is CASSGFIKRADNEQFF. For the CDR3, the DNA is TGTGCCAGCAGTGGGTTCATCAAGCGGGCCGACAATGAGCAGTTCTTC.